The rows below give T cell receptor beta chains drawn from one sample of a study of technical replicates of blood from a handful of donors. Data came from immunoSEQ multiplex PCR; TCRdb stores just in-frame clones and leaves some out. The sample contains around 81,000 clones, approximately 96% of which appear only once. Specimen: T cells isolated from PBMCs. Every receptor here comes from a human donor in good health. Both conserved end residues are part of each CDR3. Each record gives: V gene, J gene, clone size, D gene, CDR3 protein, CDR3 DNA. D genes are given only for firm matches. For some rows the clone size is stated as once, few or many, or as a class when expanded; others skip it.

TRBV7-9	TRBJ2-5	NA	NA	CASSLSPQTQYF	TGTGCCAGCAGCTTAAGCCCCCAGACCCAGTACTTC
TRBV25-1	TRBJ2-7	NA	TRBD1	CASREDRALEQYF	TGTGCCAGCAGAGAGGACAGGGCCCTCGAGCAGTACTTC
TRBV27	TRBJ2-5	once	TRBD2	CASSLGLAVEETQYF	TGTGCCAGCAGTTTAGGACTAGCGGTCGAAGAGACCCAGTACTTC
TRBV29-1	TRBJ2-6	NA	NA	CSVRSDSGANVLTF	TGCAGCGTTCGATCAGACTCTGGGGCCAACGTCCTGACTTTC
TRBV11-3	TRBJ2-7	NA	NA	CASSYSGLPYEQYF	TGTGCCAGCAGTTATAGCGGTCTCCCCTACGAGCAGTACTTC
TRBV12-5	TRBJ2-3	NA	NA	CASGLESDTQYF	TGTGCTAGTGGTTTGGAAAGCGATACGCAGTATTTT
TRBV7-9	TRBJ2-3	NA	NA	CARDPLTMSGTQYF	TGTGCCCGAGACCCTCTCACGATGAGCGGCACGCAGTATTTT
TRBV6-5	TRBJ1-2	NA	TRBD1	CATRQGAGYGYTF	TGTGCCACCCGACAGGGGGCCGGGTATGGCTACACCTTC
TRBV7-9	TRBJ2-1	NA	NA	CASSNYELHTYNEQFF	TGTGCCAGCAGCAACTATGAACTTCACACCTACAATGAGCAGTTCTTC
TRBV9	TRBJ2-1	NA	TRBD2	CASSTTSGGYNEQFF	TGTGCCAGCAGCACTACTAGCGGGGGGTACAATGAGCAGTTCTTC
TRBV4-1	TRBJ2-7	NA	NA	CASSQEERYEQYF	TGCGCCAGCAGCCAAGAGGAGAGATACGAGCAGTACTTC
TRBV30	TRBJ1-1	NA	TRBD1	CACKLDRGLLLNTEAFF	TGTGCCTGTAAGCTAGACAGGGGGCTTCTCCTGAACACTGAAGCTTTCTTT
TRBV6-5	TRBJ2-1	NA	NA	CASSYAPMGGDEQFF	TGTGCCAGCAGCTATGCTCCGATGGGTGGAGATGAGCAGTTCTTC
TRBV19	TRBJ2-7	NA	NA	CASSIGTGHYEQYF	TGTGCCAGTAGTATTGGTACAGGGCACTACGAGCAGTACTTC
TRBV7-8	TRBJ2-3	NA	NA	CASSRSDTQYF	TGTGCCAGCAGCCGAAGCGATACGCAGTATTTT
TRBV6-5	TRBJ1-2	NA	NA	CASSYSPGQDYGYTF	TGTGCCAGCAGTTACTCCCCTGGACAAGACTATGGCTACACCTTC
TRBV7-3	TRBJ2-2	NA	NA	CASSLMGPTGELFF	TGTGCCAGCAGCTTAATGGGCCCGACCGGGGAGCTGTTTTTT
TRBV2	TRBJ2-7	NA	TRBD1	CASSIQGMGEQYF	TGTGCCAGCTCCATACAGGGGATGGGGGAGCAGTACTTC
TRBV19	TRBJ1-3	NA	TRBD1	CASIPTGGSGNTIYF	TGTGCCAGTATTCCTACAGGGGGCTCTGGAAACACCATATATTTT
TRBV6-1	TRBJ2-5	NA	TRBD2	CASRGLAVYQETQYF	TGTGCCAGCCGGGGACTAGCGGTATACCAAGAGACCCAGTACTTC
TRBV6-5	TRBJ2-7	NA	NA	CASSLGPDAYEQYF	TGTGCCAGCAGTTTGGGGCCGGACGCCTACGAGCAGTACTTC
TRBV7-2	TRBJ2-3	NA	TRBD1	CASSFDRGGTDTQYF	TGTGCCAGCAGCTTCGACAGGGGCGGAACAGATACGCAGTATTTT
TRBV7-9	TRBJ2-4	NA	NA	CASSFPRDLLNIQYF	TGTGCCAGCAGCTTCCCCCGGGACTTATTAAACATTCAGTACTTC
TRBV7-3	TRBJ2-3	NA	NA	CASSSGSGAQYF	TGTGCCAGCAGCTCCGGGTCGGGAGCGCAGTATTTT
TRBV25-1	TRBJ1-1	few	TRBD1	CASNLGQGVFF	TGTGCCAGCAATCTAGGACAGGGTGTTTTCTTT
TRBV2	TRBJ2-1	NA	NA	CASRALADEQFF	TGTGCCAGCAGGGCACTAGCCGATGAGCAGTTCTTC
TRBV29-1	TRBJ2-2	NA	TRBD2	CSGRSSGGLASGELFF	TGCAGCGGTCGGAGTTCCGGGGGACTAGCCTCCGGGGAGCTGTTTTTT
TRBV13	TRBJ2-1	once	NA	CASSFGESYNEQFF	TGTGCCAGCAGTTTCGGGGAATCCTACAATGAGCAGTTCTTC
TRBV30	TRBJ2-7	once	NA	CAWNRGSGEQYF	TGTGCCTGGAATAGAGGGTCGGGCGAGCAGTACTTC
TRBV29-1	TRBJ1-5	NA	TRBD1	CSVWTGGDQPQHF	TGCAGCGTTTGGACAGGGGGGGATCAGCCCCAGCATTTT
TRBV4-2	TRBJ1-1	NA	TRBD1	CASSPRTGGSTEAFF	TGTGCCAGCAGCCCAAGGACAGGGGGCTCGACTGAAGCTTTCTTT
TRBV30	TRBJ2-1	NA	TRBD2	CASTSGNHNEQFF	TGTGCTTCTACTAGCGGGAACCACAATGAGCAGTTCTTC
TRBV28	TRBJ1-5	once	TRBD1	CASSWIGQGNQPQHF	TGTGCCAGCAGTTGGATAGGACAGGGCAATCAGCCCCAGCATTTT
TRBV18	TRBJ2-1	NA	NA	CASSLNEASYNEQFF	TGTGCCAGCTCACTGAACGAGGCCTCCTACAATGAGCAGTTCTTC
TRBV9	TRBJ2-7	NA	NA	CASSVGAQGSYEQYF	TGTGCCAGCAGCGTAGGTGCCCAGGGGTCCTACGAGCAGTACTTC
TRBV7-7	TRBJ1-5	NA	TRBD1	CASSLSRDRDNQPQHF	TGTGCCAGCAGCTTATCGAGGGACAGGGACAATCAGCCCCAGCATTTT
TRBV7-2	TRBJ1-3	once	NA	CASSPGAGTGNTIYF	TGTGCCAGCAGCCCAGGGGCAGGGACTGGAAACACCATATATTTT
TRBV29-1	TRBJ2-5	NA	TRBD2	CSVRDLAGGPQTQYF	TGCAGCGTTCGGGACCTAGCGGGAGGGCCCCAGACCCAGTACTTC
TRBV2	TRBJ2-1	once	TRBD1	CASIPGQPYNEQFF	TGTGCCAGCATTCCGGGACAGCCTTACAATGAGCAGTTCTTC
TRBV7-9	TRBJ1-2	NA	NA	CASSWDPGEYGYTF	TGTGCCAGCAGCTGGGATCCGGGGGAATATGGCTACACCTTC
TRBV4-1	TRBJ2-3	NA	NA	CASSQVTITDTQYF	TGCGCCAGCAGCCAAGTAACAATCACAGATACGCAGTATTTT
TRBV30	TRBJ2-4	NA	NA	CAWKASGNIQYF	TGTGCCTGGAAGGCTAGTGGAAACATTCAGTACTTC
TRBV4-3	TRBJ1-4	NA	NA	CASSQDQLISGEKLFF	TGCGCCAGCAGCCAAGATCAACTGATATCGGGTGAAAAACTGTTTTTT
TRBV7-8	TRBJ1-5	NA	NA	CASSLRTVSNQPQHF	TGTGCCAGCAGCTTAAGAACAGTTAGCAATCAGCCCCAGCATTTT
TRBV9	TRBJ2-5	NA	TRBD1	CASSPRDRGKGRGTETQYF	TGTGCCAGCAGCCCTCGGGACAGGGGGAAGGGGCGGGGTACAGAGACCCAGTACTTC
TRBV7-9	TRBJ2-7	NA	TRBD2	CASSLPPGLAGYTYEQYF	TGTGCCAGCAGCTTACCACCGGGACTAGCGGGTTATACCTACGAGCAGTACTTC
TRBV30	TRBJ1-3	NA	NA	CAWSGPGQRGNTIYF	TGTGCCTGGAGTGGACCGGGACAACGAGGAAACACCATATATTTT
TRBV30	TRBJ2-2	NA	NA	CAWTGGPNTGELFF	TGTGCCTGGACAGGCGGGCCTAACACCGGGGAGCTGTTTTTT
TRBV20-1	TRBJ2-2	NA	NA	CSAYSSGELFF	TGCAGTGCGTACAGTTCCGGGGAGCTGTTTTTT
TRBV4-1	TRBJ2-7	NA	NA	CASSQDSASYEQYF	TGCGCCAGCAGCCAAGATAGCGCGTCCTACGAGCAGTACTTC
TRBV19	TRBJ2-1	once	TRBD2	CASSTRTSGKGNEQFF	TGTGCCAGTAGTACAAGGACTAGCGGGAAGGGCAATGAGCAGTTCTTC
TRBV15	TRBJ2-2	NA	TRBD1	CATSMPGQGAGAGELFF	TGTGCCACCAGCATGCCGGGACAGGGGGCTGGCGCCGGGGAGCTGTTTTTT
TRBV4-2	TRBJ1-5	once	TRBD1	CASSQEDRGRQPQHF	TGTGCCAGCAGCCAGGAGGACAGGGGTCGTCAGCCCCAGCATTTT
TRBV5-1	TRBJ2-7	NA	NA	CASSLGDTRSYEQYF	TGCGCCAGCAGCTTGGGGGACACTCGCTCCTACGAGCAGTACTTC
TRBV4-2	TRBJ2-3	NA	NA	CASSQIVSTDTQYF	TGTGCCAGCAGCCAAATAGTGAGCACAGATACGCAGTATTTT
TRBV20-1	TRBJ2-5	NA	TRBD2	CSRTSGETQYF	TGCAGCCGGACTAGCGGAGAGACCCAGTACTTC
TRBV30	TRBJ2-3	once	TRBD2	CAWSVPSLAGGDNTQYF	TGTGCCTGGAGTGTTCCCTCGCTAGCGGGAGGTGATAATACGCAGTATTTT
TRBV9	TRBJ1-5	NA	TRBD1	CASSVGTGLSNQPQHF	TGTGCCAGCAGCGTAGGGACAGGGTTAAGCAATCAGCCCCAGCATTTT
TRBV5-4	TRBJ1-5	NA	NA	CASPGSCNQPQHF	TGTGCCAGCCCCGGGAGTTGCAATCAGCCCCAGCATTTT
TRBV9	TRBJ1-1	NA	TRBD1	CASSAPGQGATEAFF	TGTGCCAGCAGCGCCCCGGGACAGGGCGCCACTGAAGCTTTCTTT